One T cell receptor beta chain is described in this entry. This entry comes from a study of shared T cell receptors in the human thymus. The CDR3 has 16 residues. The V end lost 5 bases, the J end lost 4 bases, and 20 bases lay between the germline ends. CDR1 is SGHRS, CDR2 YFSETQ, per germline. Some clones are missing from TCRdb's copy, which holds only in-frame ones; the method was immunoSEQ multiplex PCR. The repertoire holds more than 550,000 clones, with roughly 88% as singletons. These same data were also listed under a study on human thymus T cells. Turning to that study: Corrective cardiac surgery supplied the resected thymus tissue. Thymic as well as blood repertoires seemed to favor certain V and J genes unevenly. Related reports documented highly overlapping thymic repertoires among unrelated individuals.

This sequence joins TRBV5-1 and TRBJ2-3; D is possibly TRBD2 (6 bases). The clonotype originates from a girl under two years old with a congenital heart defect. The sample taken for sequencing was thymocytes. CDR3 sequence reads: CASRSQEGPGADTQYF. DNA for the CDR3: TGCGCCAGCAGGTCTCAGGAGGGTCCCGGGGCAGATACGCAGTATTTT.